A single sample is the source of the 14 T cell receptor beta chains below, sequenced in a study of blood T cell repertoires in COVID-19. Data came from immunoSEQ multiplex PCR; TCRdb stores just in-frame clones and leaves some out. The sample has about 220,000 clones; just under 85% are singletons. Sequenced: PBMCs or T cells enriched from blood (not recorded which). The receptors shown here come from a middle-aged woman with acute COVID-19.

The rearrangement links TRBV6-5 to TRBJ1-1; maybe TRBD1 (6 bases). The V end was cut by 2 bases, the J end by 3 bases, with 10 bases between. CDR3 size: 14 residues. Germline V gives CDR1 MNHEY, CDR2 SVGAGI. CDR3: CASSYTYRDTEAFF. Here the CDR3 DNA reads TGTGCCAGCAGTTACACTTACAGGGACACTGAAGCTTTCTTT.

CDR3 residues: CATSASGRNNEQFF. The CDR3 coding sequence is TGTGCCACCTCGGCTAGCGGGAGAAACAATGAGCAGTTCTTC. This chain joins TRBV2 and TRBJ2-1; 10 bases match TRBD2. CDR3 length: 14 residues. V shed 10 bases and J 5 bases; nucleotides not matched to a gene: 8. The germline gives CDR1 SNHLY, CDR2 FYNNEI.

This clone was counted only a few times. The chain links TRBV25-1 to TRBJ1-3; D is ambiguous. The germline V gene encodes CDR1 MGHDK and CDR2 SYGVNS. This CDR3 spans 18 amino acids. The ends were cut back, 3 bases at V and 2 bases at J, with 20 bases in the middle. This CDR3 reads CASSEPPQDVSTGNTIYF. DNA of the CDR3: TGTGCCAGCAGTGAGCCCCCCCAGGATGTGAGTACTGGAAACACCATATATTTT.

This rearrangement joins TRBV7-9 to TRBJ2-4, with D perhaps matching TRBD1 (6 bases). The length of the CDR3 is 17 residues. The germline V and J ends were trimmed by 1 base and 8 bases, with 21 bases remaining between them. Germline values: CDR1 SEHNR, CDR2 FQNEAQ (reference sequence). The CDR3 DNA follows: TGTGCCAGCAGCTTAGGGTCCTCGGGCAGGGGAAGACACATTCAGTACTTC. Protein: CASSLGSSGRGRHIQYF.

The chain carries TRBV5-1 and TRBJ2-7; 9 nucleotides match TRBD1. V gave up 3 bases and J gave up 2 bases; unmatched junction bases: 3. CDR3 size: 14 residues. CDR1 and CDR2 from the germline V gene are SGHRS and YFSETQ. The DNA for the CDR3 is TGCGCCAGCAGCTCTAGGACAGGGGCCTACGAGCAGTACTTC. As protein: CASSSRTGAYEQYF.

This clone was seen just once. The CDR3 nucleotides read TGTGCCACCAGCAGAGGTTCGGGAGGAACGAGCTCCTACGAGCAGTACTTC. This gives the protein CATSRGSGGTSSYEQYF. The gene calls are TRBV15 and TRBJ2-7; 7 bases line up with TRBD2. The CDR3 is 17 residues long. Germline V gene data show CDR1 as LNHNV and CDR2 as YYDKDF (reference sequence). V gave up 1 base and J gave up 0 bases; unmatched junction bases: 9.

This clone showed up just a few times. The rearrangement uses TRBV24-1 and TRBJ2-2, with a possible D match to TRBD1 (6 bases). The CDR3 length is 15 residues. Trimming pared 6 bases from V and 0 bases from J, leaving 10 bases between. CDR1 KGHDR and CDR2 SFDVKD come from the germline V gene. The DNA of the CDR3 is TGTGCCACCAGTATCGGACAGACGAACACCGGGGAGCTGTTTTTT. Protein product: CATSIGQTNTGELFF.

The chain uses TRBV3-1 (or the pseudogene TRBV3-2) and TRBJ2-2; D may be TRBD2 (6 bases). CDR3 size: 14 residues. V lost 6 bases and J 7 bases, leaving 15 bases between the germline ends. Looked up from germline, CDR1 is LGHDT and CDR2 is YNNKEL (reference sequence). DNA for the CDR3: TGTGCCAGCAGGGCAGGACGACTAGGCGGGGAGCTGTTTTTT. Protein product: CASRAGRLGGELFF.

CDR3 loop: CAWIDHRGLYSNQPQHF. CDR3 in DNA: TGTGCCTGGATCGATCACAGGGGGCTCTATAGCAATCAGCCCCAGCATTTT. V usage is TRBV30 and J usage is TRBJ1-5; TRBD1 agrees at 9 bases. In germline, CDR1 is GTSNPN, CDR2 SVGIG (reference sequence). The V and J ends lost 4 bases and 0 bases, in that order; junction bases with no gene match: 10. CDR3 length equals 17 residues.

The sample holds a few counts of this clone. This chain connects TRBV11-2 to TRBJ2-5; 7 bases line up with TRBD2. CDR3 length: 15 amino acids. CDR1 and CDR2 (germline): SGHAT, FQNNGV. The trim removed 5 bases at V and 0 bases at J, leaving 6 bases unmatched. CDR3 DNA sequence: TGTGCCAGCAGCCTAAGACTAGCCGACCAAGAGACCCAGTACTTC. Protein sequence: CASSLRLADQETQYF.

The chain combines TRBV11-2 with TRBJ2-2; 11 bases align to TRBD2. The CDR3 is made up of 17 amino acids. The germline gives CDR1 SGHAT, CDR2 FQNNGV. The trim removed 8 bases at V and 3 bases at J, leaving 11 bases unmatched. CDR3 in amino acids: CASLPLAGGPYTGELFF. CDR3 DNA sequence: TGTGCCAGCTTGCCTTTAGCGGGGGGGCCGTACACCGGGGAGCTGTTTTTT.

The CDR3 DNA reads as TGCGCCAGCAGCTCGGGACTGGACTACGAGCAGTACTTC. Its protein product is CASSSGLDYEQYF. The rearrangement links TRBV10-2 to TRBJ2-7, with a weak D call TRBD2 (6 bases). CDR1 is WSHSY and CDR2 is SAAADI in the germline V gene. There are 13 residues in the CDR3. V dropped 6 bases and J dropped 3 bases, with 12 bases sitting between them.

This chain connects TRBV28 to TRBJ2-1, with 8 bases lining up with TRBD2. CDR3 length equals 13 residues. The V gene's germline CDR1 is MDHEN and CDR2 SYDVKM. J gave up 12 bases and V 8 bases, and 12 bases lay outside the gene matches. The CDR3 loop reads CASSSRASGRQFF. In nucleotides, the CDR3 is TGTGCCAGCTCGTCGCGGGCTAGCGGGCGGCAGTTCTTC.

The V and J genes are TRBV11-2 and TRBJ2-2; D gene ambiguous. Germline lookup yields CDR1 SGHAT and CDR2 FQNNGV. The CDR3 has 11 amino acids. V was cut by 7 bases and J by 5 bases, with 5 bases left in between. Written as DNA, the CDR3 is TGTGCCAGCACCGTTACCGGGGAGCTGTTTTTT. Translating it yields CASTVTGELFF.